Reported below is one TCR beta chain. This clonotype was recorded a few times. Its antigen is unknown. Base qualities are not provided; no much larger clone lies one nucleotide away. The entry originates in a study of blood T cells in healthy people across ages (dated by TCRdb to between 2015 and 2017). Concerning the study at large: In model experiments, roughly one uniquely barcoded TCR beta cDNA molecule per two T cells was captured by template switching. Age-related changes in TCR beta repertoire diversity were measured in the study by deep sequencing normalized with unique cDNA molecular identifiers. The donors were split into four age groups: young (average roughly 15 years), middle-aged (around 40), aged (roughly 68) and long-lived (roughly 80). For two donors (one aged 18 to 29 and one aged 80 or older), the study analyzed two additional independent replicas of 1 million unique cDNA reads from the same blood draw.

CDR1 is given as MNHEY and CDR2 as SMNVEV, both from the germline V gene (reference sequence). Spanning cysteine to phenylalanine, the CDR3 consists of 14 amino acids. Solely the CDR3 DNA is kept, with 42 bases framed from the first base. The library was prepared using 5' RACE. Sequencing was performed on an Illumina HiSeq 2500. A second roughly 6 to 11 cycle PCR used a sample-barcoded 5' primer and a J-beta primer mix. A unique molecular identifier was introduced onto each TCR beta cDNA molecule by a template-switch 5' adaptor carrying 12 random nucleotides. Each sample yielded at least 2.5 million CDR3-containing paired-end reads. The Mint cDNA synthesis kit, primed by a TRBC-specific oligonucleotide, was used to synthesize first-strand cDNA from all RNA. Following uracil-DNA glycosylase treatment, all cDNA underwent a first 18-cycle PCR with the universal primers M1SS and BC2_uni_R. For the original study's pipeline: Normalization of each sample was performed by random selection of 1 million high-quality reads, each carrying a distinct molecular identifier. Instead of being binned into consensus sequences, reads that shared molecular identifiers were thrown out. MiTCR, with a Q25 quality threshold and the strictest error-elimination algorithm, was used for CDR3 identification, clonotype clustering and error correction. A nonparametric unseen species model with Euler transformation was used to estimate a lower bound on total TCR beta diversity. In-frame beta chains were kept once TCRdb had trimmed the public reads at Q25 with fastp and called clones with MiXCR. Each record represents a unique CDR3 protein, reported with the most common genes and DNA among its rows. Clone size and V and J calls follow TCRdb, not the original study. The sample profile shows some 760,000 distinct CDR3 sequences; roughly 25% of them were found once. Of the sample, more than 8.5% falls within the top ten clones.

Here is what the overall study found, with its caveats: Bulk unsorted PBMC profiling prevented conclusive comparison of naive and antigen-experienced compartments. Compared with the aged group, the long-lived group had more naive CD4+ T cells, fewer expanded clones and increased TCR diversity, a pattern suggesting age selection. Because the CMV infection status of the donors was unknown, age-related changes in expanded clonotypes may potentially have been confounded. The percentage of naive T cells measured by flow cytometry correlated strongly with observed TCR beta diversity. Estimates of total diversity based on one million sequenced T cells were regarded as lower bounds and as underestimates. As age increased, observed TCR beta diversity per million T cells dropped in a roughly linear way, and a significant reduction was already evident by age 40.

The donors were roughly 40 Caucasian individuals from Russia, aged roughly 6 to 90 years, who were systemically healthy. Around 10 milliliters of peripheral blood were collected from each donor into EDTA-treated Vacutainer tubes. Ficoll-Paque density-gradient centrifugation was used to isolate PBMCs, with at least 7 million per sample. Trizol reagent was used to extract total RNA from the PBMCs, yielding at least 5 micrograms per sample. For every donor, flow cytometry on a PBMC aliquot measured the percentage of naive CD45RAhigh/CD27high T cells. The same sample was also used in a study of T cells of mothers and their children. Per the second study: Donors were nine systemically healthy Caucasian individuals: three mothers and their six children. cDNA synthesis used all of the extracted RNA, with about 1.5 ug of RNA in each 15 ul reaction. In the second PCR, sample barcodes and 2-4 random nucleotides were introduced via the M1S primer. Over 8.5 million TCR beta CDR3 reads were obtained for each mother, and about 3 million reads were obtained for each child. In both related and unrelated pairs, thymic selection shapes the output of TCR recombination in a similar way, with inherited differences having only a minor effect. Normalized repertoire overlap in related mother-child pairs was always slightly higher than in unrelated mother-child pairs, but the difference was never significant. No persistent microchimeric T cell clones were found, with a detection sensitivity of around 100 clones per million clonotypes. The study used deep NGS to compare TCR beta repertoires of mothers and children, seeking features distinguishing related mother-child pairs from unrelated individuals. Mothers averaged about 37 +/- 4 years of age and children averaged about 12 +/- 4 years. After adapters were ligated using NEBNext reagents, the libraries underwent 100+100 nt paired-end sequencing on an Illumina HiSeq 2000. Mother and child libraries were prepared a month apart and sequenced in separate runs to prevent cross-contamination. Each donor had between roughly 450,000 and 2,100,000 distinct TCR beta clonotypes identified. Naive TCR beta clonotypes were estimated from low-frequency clonotypes matched to each donor's FACS-determined naive share, without sorting.

This sequence originates from a boy aged 5 to 17 in good health. Rearrangement joined TRBV27 to TRBJ2-5, with the D gene possibly TRBD1 or TRBD2, each one fitting 5 bases. With the DNA end fitting TRBJ2-1 better, the J assignment may be wrong. Material: blood. This receptor carries the CDR3 CASSLGTVYNEQFF. Here is the DNA: TGTGCCAGCAGTTTGGGGACGGTATACAATGAGCAGTTCTTC.